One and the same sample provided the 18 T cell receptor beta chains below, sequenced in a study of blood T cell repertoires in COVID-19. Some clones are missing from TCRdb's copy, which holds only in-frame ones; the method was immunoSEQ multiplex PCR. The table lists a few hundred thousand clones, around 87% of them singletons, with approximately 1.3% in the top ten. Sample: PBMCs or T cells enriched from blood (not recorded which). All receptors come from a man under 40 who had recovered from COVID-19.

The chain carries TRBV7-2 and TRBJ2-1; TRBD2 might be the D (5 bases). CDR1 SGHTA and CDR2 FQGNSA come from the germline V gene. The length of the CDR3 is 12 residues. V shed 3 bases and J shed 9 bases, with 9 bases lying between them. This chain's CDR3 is CASSFISGEQFF. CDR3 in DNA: TGTGCCAGCAGCTTTATAAGCGGTGAGCAGTTCTTC.

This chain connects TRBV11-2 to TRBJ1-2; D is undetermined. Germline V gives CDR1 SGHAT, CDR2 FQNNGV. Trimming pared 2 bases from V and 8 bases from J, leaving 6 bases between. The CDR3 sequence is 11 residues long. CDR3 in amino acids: CASSLQRGYTF. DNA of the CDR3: TGTGCCAGCAGCTTACAGAGGGGCTACACCTTC.

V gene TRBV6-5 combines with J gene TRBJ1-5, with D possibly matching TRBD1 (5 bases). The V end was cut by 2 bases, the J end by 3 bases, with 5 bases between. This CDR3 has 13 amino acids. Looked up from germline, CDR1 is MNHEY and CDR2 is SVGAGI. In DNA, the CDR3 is TGTGCCAGCAGTTACGGGGCCAATCAGCCCCAGCATTTT. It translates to CASSYGANQPQHF.

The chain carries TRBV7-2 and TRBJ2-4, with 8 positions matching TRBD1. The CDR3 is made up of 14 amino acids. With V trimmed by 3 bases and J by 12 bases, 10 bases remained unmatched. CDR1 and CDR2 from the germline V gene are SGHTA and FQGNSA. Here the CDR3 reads CASSLQGQGTRQYF. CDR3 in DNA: TGTGCCAGCAGCTTGCAAGGACAGGGTACGCGTCAGTACTTC. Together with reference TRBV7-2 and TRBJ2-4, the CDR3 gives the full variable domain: GAGVSQSPSNKVTEKGKDVELRCDPISGHTALYWYRQSLGQGLEFLIYFQGNSAPDKSGLPSDRFSAERTGGSVSTLTIQRTQQEDSAVYLCASSLQGQGTRQYFGAGTRLSVL.

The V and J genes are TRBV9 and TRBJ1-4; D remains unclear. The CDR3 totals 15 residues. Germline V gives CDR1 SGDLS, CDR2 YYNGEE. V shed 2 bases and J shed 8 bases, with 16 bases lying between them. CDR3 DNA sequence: TGTGCCAGCAGCGTGTCGGGAGAAGTAAGGGAAAAACTGTTTTTT. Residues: CASSVSGEVREKLFF. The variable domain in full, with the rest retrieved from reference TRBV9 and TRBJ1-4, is DSGVTQTPKHLITATGQRVTLRCSPRSGDLSVYWYQQSLDQGLQFLIQYYNGEERAKGNILERFSAQQFPDLHSELNLSSLELGDSALYFCASSVSGEVREKLFFGSGTQLSVL.

CDR3 region: CASSFGQGSYNEQFF. For the CDR3, the DNA is TGTGCCAGCAGCTTCGGACAGGGGAGCTACAATGAGCAGTTCTTC. This chain links TRBV11-2 with TRBJ2-1, with 9 bases that match TRBD1. V dropped 3 bases and J dropped 3; count of bases not matched to a gene: 3. Looked up from germline, CDR1 is SGHAT and CDR2 is FQNNGV. There are 15 residues in the CDR3.

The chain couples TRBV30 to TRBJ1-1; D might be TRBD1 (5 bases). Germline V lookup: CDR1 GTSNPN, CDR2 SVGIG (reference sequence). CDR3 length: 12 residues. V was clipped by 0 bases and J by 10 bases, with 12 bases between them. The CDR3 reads CAWSVGQGRAFF. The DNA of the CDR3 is TGTGCCTGGAGTGTCGGGCAGGGCCGAGCTTTCTTT. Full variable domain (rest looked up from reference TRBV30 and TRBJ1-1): SQTIHQWPATLVQPVGSPLSLECTVEGTSNPNLYWYRQAAGRGLQLLFYSVGIGQISSEVPQNLSASRPQDRQFILSSKKLLLSDSGFYLCAWSVGQGRAFFGQGTRLTVV.

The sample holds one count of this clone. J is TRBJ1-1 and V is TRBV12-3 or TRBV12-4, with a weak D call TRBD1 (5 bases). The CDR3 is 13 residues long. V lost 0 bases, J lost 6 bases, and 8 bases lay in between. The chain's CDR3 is CASSLAGDSEAFF. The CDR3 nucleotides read TGTGCCAGCAGTTTAGCTGGGGACTCTGAAGCTTTCTTT.

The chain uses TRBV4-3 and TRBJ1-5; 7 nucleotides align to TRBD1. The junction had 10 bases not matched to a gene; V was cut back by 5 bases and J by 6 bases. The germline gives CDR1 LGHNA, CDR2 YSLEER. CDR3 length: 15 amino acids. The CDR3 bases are TGCGCCAGCAGCGAAGGAACAGGGGATAGTCAGCCCCAGCATTTT. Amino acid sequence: CASSEGTGDSQPQHF.

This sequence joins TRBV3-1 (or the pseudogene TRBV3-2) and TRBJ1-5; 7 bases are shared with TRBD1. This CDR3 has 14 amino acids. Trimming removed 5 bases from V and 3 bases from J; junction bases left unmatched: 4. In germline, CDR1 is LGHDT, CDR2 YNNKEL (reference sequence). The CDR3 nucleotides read TGTGCCAGCAGCGGGGGACAGTTCAATCAGCCCCAGCATTTT. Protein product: CASSGGQFNQPQHF.

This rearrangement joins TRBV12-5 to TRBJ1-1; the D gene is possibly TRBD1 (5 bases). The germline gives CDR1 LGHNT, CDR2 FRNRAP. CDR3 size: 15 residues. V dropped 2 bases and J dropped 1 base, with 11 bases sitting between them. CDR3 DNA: TGTGCTAGTGGTTTGTGGCAGGGTCCGAACACTGAAGCTTTCTTT. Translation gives CASGLWQGPNTEAFF. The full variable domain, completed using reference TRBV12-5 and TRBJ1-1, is DARVTQTPRHKVTEMGQEVTMRCQPILGHNTVFWYRQTMMQGLELLAYFRNRAPLDDSGMPKDRFSAEMPDATLATLKIQPSEPRDSAVYFCASGLWQGPNTEAFFGQGTRLTVV.

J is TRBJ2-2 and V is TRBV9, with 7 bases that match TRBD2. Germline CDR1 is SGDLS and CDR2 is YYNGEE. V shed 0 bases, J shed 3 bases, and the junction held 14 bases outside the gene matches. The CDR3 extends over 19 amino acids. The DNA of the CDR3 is TGTGCCAGCAGCGTAGGGAGCCAGTTGCCGGGGGGATACACCGGGGAGCTGTTTTTT. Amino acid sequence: CASSVGSQLPGGYTGELFF.

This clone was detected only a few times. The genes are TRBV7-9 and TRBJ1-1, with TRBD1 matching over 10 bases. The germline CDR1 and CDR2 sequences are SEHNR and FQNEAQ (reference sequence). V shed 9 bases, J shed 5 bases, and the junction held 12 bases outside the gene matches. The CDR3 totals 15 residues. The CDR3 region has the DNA TGTGCCAGTCGGACAGGGGGGTTCAGCGATACTGAAGCTTTCTTT. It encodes CASRTGGFSDTEAFF.

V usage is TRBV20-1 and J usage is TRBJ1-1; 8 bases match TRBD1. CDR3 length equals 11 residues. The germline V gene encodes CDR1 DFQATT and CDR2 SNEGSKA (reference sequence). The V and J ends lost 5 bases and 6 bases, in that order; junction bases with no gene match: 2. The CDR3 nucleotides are TGCAGTGCTCACAGGGGGGCTGAAGCTTTCTTT. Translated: CSAHRGAEAFF.

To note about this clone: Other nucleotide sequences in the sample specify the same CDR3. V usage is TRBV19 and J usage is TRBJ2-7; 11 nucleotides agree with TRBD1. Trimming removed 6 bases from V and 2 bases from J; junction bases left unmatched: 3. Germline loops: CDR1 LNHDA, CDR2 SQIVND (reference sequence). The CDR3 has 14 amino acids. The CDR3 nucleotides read TGTGCCAGTAGCCCGGGACAGGGGGCCTACGAGCAGTACTTC. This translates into CASSPGQGAYEQYF.

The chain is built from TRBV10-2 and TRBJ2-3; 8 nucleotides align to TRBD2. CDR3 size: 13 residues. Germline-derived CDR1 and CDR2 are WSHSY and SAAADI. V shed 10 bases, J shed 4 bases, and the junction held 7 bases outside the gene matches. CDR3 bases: TGCGCCACCCAGTACGGGGGGGCAGATACGCAGTATTTT. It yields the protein CATQYGGADTQYF.

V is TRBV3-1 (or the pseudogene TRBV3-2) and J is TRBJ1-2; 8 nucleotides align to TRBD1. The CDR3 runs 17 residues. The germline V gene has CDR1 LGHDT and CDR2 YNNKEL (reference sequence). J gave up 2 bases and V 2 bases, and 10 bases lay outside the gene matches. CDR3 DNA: TGTGCCAGCAGCCAAACGGGAGAGGACAGGGTGAACTATGGCTACACCTTC. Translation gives CASSQTGEDRVNYGYTF.

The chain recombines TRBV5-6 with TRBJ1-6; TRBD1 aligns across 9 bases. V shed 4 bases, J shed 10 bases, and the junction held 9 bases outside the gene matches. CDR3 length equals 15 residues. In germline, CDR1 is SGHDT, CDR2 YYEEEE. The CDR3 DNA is TGTGCCAGCAGCCCGGGGACAGGGCTTGGGTCACCCCTCCACTTT. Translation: CASSPGTGLGSPLHF.